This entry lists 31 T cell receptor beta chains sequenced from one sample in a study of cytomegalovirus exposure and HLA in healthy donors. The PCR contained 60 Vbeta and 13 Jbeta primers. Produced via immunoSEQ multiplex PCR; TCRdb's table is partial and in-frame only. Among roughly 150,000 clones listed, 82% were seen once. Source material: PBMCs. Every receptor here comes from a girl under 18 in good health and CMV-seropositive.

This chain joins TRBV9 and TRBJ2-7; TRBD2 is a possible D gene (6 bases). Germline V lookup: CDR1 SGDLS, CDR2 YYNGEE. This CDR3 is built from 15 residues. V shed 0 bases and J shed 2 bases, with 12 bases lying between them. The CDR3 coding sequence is TGTGCCAGCAGCGTAGGCGGGAATTCCCCCTACGAGCAGTACTTC. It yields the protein CASSVGGNSPYEQYF.

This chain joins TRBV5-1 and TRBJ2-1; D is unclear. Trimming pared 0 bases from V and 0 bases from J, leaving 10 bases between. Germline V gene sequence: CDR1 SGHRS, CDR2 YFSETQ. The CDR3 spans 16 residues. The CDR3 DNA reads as TGCGCCAGCAGCTTGGCCGGTCGGTACTCCTACAATGAGCAGTTCTTC. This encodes CASSLAGRYSYNEQFF.

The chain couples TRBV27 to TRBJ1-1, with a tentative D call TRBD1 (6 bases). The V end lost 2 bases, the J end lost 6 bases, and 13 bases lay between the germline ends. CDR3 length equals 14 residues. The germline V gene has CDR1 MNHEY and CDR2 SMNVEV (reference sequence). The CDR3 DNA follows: TGTGCCAGCAGTTTAGAGGGGGGGTCCTCTGAAGCTTTCTTT. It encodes CASSLEGGSSEAFF.

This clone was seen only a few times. The CDR3, as DNA: TGTGCCAGCAGCGCCACCCCCACCACAGGGGGCGCGTACAATGAGCAGTTCTTC. It codes for CASSATPTTGGAYNEQFF. V is TRBV7-6 and J is TRBJ2-1; 9 bases match TRBD1. Germline V lookup: CDR1 SGHVS, CDR2 FNYEAQ. The CDR3 has 18 amino acids. After removal of 5 bases from V and 4 bases from J, the junction contained 15 bases not matched to a gene.

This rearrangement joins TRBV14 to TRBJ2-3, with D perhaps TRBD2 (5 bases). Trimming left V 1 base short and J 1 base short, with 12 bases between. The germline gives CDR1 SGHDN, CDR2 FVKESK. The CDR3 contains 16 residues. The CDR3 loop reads CASSQGGGAGTDTQYF. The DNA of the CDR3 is TGTGCCAGCAGCCAAGGCGGCGGAGCGGGCACAGATACGCAGTATTTT.

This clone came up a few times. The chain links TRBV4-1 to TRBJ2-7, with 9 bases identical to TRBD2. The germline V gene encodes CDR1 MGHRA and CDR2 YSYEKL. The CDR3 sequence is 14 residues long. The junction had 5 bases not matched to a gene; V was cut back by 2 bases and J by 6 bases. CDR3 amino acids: CASSQLAGGPEQYF. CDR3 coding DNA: TGCGCCAGCAGCCAACTCGCGGGGGGGCCCGAGCAGTACTTC.

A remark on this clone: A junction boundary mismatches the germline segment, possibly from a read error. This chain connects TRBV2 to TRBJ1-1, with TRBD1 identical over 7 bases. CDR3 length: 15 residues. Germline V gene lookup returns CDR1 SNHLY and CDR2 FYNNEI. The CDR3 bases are TGTGCCAGCAGCAAGGAGACAGGGTCGAACACTGAAGTTTTCTTT. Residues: CASSKETGSNTEVFF. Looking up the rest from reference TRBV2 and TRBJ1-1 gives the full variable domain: EPEVTQTPSHQVTQMGQEVILRCVPISNHLYFYWYRQILGQKVEFLVSFYNNEISEKSEIFDDQFSVERPDGSNFTLKIRSTKLEDSAMYFCASSKETGSNTEVFFGQGTRLTVV.

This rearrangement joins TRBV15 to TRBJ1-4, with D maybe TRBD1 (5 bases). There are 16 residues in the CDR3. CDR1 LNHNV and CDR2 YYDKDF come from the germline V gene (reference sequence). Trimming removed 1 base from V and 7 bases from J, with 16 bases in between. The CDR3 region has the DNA TGTGCCACCAGCAGAGTGGGGGGGGAAAAAGCTGAAAAACTGTTTTTT. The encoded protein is CATSRVGGEKAEKLFF.

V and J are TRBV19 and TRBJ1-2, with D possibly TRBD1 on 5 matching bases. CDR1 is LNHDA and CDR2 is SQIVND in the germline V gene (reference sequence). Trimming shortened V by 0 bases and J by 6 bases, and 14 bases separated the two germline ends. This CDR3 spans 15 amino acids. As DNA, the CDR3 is TGTGCCAGTAGTATAGATCGTGCAGGGTATAATGGCTACACCTTC. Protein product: CASSIDRAGYNGYTF. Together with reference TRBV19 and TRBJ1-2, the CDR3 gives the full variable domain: DGGITQSPKYLFRKEGQNVTLSCEQNLNHDAMYWYRQDPGQGLRLIYYSQIVNDFQKGDIAEGYSVSREKKESFPLTVTSAQKNPTAFYLCASSIDRAGYNGYTFGSGTRLTVV.

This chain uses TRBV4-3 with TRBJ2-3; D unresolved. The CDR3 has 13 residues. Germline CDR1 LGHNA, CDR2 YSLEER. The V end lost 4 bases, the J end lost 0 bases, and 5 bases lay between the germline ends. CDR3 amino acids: CASSLQSTDTQYF. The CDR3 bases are TGCGCCAGCAGCCTCCAGAGCACAGATACGCAGTATTTT.

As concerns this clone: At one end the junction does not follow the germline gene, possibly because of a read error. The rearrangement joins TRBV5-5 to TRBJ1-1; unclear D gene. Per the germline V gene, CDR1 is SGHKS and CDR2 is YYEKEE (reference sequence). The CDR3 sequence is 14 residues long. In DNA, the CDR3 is TGTGCCGGCAGCTTGTCAGTCGAGAACACTGAAGCTTTCTTT. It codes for CAGSLSVENTEAFF.

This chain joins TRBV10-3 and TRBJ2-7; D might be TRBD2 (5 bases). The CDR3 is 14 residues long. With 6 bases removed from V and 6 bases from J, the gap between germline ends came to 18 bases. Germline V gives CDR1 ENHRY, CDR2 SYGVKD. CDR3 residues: CAISPGITASEQYF. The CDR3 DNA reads TGTGCCATCAGCCCCGGGATCACGGCCTCCGAGCAGTACTTC.

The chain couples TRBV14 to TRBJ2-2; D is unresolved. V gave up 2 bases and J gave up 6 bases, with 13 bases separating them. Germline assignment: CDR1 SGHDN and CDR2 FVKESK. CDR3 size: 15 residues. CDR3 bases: TGTGCCAGCAGCCAACTCAATCACCGGGCCGGGGAGCTGTTTTTT. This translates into CASSQLNHRAGELFF.

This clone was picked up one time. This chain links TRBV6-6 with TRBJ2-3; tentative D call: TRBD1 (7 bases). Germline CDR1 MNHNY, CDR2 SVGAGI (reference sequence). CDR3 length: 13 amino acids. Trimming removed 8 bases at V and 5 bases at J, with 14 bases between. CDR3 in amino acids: CASRRGVEDTQYF. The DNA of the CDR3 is TGTGCCAGCCGCAGGGGGGTAGAAGATACGCAGTATTTT.

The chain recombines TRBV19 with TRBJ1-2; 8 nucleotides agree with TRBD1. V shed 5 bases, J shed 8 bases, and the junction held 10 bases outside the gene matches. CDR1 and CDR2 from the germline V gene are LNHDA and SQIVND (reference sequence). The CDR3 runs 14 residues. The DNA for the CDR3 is TGTGCCAGTAGTTCGCGAGGACAGGGAGGAGGCTACACCTTC. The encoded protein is CASSSRGQGGGYTF.

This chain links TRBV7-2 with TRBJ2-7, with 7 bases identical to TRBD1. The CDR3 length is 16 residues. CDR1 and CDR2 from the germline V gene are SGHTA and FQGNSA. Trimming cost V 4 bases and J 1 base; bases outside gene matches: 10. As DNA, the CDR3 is TGTGCCAGCAGCTACTCTCGGCCAGGGGGTTCCTACGAGCAGTACTTC. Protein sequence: CASSYSRPGGSYEQYF. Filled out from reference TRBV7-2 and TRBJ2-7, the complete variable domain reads GAGVSQSPSNKVTEKGKDVELRCDPISGHTALYWYRQSLGQGLEFLIYFQGNSAPDKSGLPSDRFSAERTGGSVSTLTIQRTQQEDSAVYLCASSYSRPGGSYEQYFGPGTRLTVT.

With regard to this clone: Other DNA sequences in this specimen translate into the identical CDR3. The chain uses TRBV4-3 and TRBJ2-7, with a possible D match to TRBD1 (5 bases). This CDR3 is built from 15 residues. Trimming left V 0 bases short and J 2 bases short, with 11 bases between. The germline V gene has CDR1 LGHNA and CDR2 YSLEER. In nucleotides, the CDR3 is TGCGCCAGCAGCCAAGATCGAACAGGCGCCTACGAGCAGTACTTC. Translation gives CASSQDRTGAYEQYF.

CDR3 coding DNA: TGTGCCAGCAGAAGGACAGGGGTAGAGGGTGAGCAGTTCTTC. Its translation: CASRRTGVEGEQFF. The gene calls are TRBV28 and TRBJ2-1; TRBD1 matches 9 bases. J was trimmed by 9 bases and V by 6 bases; bases with no gene match: 9. This CDR3 is 14 amino acids long. The germline CDR1 and CDR2 sequences are MDHEN and SYDVKM.

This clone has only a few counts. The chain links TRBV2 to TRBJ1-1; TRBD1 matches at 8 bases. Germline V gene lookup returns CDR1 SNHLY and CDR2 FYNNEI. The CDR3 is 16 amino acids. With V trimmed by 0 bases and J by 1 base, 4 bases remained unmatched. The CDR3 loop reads CASSEAIGTGNTEAFF. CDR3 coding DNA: TGTGCCAGCAGTGAAGCGATCGGGACAGGGAACACTGAAGCTTTCTTT.

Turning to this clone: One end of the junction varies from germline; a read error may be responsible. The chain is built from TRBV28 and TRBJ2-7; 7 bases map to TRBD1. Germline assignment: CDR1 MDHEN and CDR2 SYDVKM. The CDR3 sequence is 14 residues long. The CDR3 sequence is CASSTYKSGQDPRF. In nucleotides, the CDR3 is TGTGCCAGCAGCACCTACAAATCAGGACAGGACCCGCGGTTC.

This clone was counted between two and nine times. The CDR3 sequence: CAWSRNGGSYGYTF. CDR3 nucleotide sequence: TGTGCCTGGAGTCGAAACGGAGGTTCCTATGGCTACACCTTC. This rearrangement joins TRBV30 to TRBJ1-2; D uncertain. Trimming took 2 bases from V and 4 from J, leaving 14 bases between them. From germline, CDR1 is GTSNPN and CDR2 SVGIG (reference sequence). The CDR3 consists of 14 residues.

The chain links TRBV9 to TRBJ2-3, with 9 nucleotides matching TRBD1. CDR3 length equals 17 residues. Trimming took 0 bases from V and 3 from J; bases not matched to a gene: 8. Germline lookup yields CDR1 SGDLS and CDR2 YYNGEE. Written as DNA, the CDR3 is TGTGCCAGCAGCGTAGCGTTTCGGGACAGGGTTACAGATACGCAGTATTTT. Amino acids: CASSVAFRDRVTDTQYF.

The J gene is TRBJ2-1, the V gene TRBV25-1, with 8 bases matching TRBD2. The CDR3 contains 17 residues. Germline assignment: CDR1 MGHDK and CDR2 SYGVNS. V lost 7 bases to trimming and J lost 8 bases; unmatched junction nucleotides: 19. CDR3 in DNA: TGTGCCAGCACGCCCCCGCTTAACAGCGGGAGTAAGGATGAGCAGTTCTTC. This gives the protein CASTPPLNSGSKDEQFF.

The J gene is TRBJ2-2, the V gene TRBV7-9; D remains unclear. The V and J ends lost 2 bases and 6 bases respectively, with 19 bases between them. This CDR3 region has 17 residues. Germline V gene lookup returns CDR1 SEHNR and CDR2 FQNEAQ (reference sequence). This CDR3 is CASSLRMNDLGPGELFF. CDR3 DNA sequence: TGTGCCAGCAGCTTAAGGATGAACGATCTGGGCCCCGGGGAGCTGTTTTTT.

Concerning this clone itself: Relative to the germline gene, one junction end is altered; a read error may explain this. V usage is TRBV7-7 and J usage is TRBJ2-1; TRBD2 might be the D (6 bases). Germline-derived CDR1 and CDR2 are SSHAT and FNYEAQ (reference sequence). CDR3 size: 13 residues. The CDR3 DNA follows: TGTGCTAGCAGCTTAGGCAGGGAGGATGAGCAGTTCTTC. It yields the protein CASSLGREDEQFF.

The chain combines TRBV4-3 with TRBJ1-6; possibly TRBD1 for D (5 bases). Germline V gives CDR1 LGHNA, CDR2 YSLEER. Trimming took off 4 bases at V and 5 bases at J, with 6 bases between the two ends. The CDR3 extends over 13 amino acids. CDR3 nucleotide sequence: TGCGCCAGCAGCCGGGGGGATAATTCACCCCTCCACTTT. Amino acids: CASSRGDNSPLHF.

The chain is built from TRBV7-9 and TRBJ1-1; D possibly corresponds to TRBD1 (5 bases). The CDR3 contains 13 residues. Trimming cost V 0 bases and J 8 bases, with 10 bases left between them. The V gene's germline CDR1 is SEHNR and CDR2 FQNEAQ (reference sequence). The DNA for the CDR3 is TGTGCCAGCAGCTTAGCCTGGGGGGGGGAAGCTTTCTTT. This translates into CASSLAWGGEAFF.

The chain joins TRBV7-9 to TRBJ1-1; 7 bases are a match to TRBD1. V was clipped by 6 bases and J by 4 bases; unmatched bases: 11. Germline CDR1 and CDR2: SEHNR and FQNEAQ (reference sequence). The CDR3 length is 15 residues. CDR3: CASSQLRGRRTEAFF. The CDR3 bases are TGTGCCAGCAGTCAACTCAGGGGGAGACGCACTGAAGCTTTCTTT.

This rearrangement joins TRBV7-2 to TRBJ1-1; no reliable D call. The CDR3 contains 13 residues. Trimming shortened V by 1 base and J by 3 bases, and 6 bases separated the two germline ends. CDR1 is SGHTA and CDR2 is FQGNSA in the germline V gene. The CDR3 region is CASSLVAHTEAFF. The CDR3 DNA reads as TGTGCCAGCAGCTTAGTCGCGCACACTGAAGCTTTCTTT.

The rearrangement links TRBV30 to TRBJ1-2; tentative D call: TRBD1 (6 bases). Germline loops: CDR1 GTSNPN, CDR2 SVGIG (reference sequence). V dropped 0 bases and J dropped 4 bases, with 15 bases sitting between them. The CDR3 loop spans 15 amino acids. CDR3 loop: CAWSVSRGRGYGYTF. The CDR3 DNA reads TGTGCCTGGAGTGTTTCCAGGGGACGGGGCTATGGCTACACCTTC.

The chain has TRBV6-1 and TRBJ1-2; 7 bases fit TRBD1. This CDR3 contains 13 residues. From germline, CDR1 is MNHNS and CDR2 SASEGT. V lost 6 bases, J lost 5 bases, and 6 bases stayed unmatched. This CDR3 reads CASSLGTAYGYTF. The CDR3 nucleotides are TGTGCCAGCAGCCTCGGGACAGCTTATGGCTACACCTTC.